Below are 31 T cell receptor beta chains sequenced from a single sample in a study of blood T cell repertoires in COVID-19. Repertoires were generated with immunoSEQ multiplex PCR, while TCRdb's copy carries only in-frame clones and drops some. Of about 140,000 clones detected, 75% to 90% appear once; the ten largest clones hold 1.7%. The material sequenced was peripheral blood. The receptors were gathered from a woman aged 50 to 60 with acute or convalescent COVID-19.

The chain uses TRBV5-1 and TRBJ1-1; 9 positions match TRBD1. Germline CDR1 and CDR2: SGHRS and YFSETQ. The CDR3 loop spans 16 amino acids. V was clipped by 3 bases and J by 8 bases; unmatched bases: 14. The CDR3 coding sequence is TGCGCCAGCAGCTCAACCGGGGGACAGGGATGGTTGGAAGCTTTCTTT. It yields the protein CASSSTGGQGWLEAFF.

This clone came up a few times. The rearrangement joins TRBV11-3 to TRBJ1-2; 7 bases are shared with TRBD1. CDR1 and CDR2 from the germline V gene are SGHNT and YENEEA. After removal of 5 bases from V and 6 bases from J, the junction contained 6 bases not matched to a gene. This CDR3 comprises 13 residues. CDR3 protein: CASSHQQGNGYTF. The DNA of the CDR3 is TGTGCCAGCAGCCATCAACAGGGGAATGGCTACACCTTC.

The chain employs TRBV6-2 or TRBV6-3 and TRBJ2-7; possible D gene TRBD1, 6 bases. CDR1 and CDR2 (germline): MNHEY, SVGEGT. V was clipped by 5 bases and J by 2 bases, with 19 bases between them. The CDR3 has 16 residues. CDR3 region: CASSRPRAGATYEQYF. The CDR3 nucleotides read TGTGCCAGCAGTAGACCGAGGGCAGGGGCCACCTACGAGCAGTACTTC.

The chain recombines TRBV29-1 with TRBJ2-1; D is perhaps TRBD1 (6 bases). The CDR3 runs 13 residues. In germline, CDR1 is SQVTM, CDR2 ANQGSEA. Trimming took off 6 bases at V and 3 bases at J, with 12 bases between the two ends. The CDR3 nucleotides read TGCAGCGTCCCGGGACACAACTACAATGAGCAGTTCTTC. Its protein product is CSVPGHNYNEQFF.

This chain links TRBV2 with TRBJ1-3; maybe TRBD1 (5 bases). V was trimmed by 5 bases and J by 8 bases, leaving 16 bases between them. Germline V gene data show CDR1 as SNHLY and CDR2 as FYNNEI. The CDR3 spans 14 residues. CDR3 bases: TGTGCCAGCAGTCCTTCAGCAGGGCAGGACACCATATATTTT. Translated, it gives CASSPSAGQDTIYF.

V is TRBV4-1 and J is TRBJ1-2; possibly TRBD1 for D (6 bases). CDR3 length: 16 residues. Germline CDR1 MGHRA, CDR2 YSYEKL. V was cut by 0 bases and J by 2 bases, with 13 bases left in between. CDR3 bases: TGCGCCAGCAGCCAAGATGCGGCAGGGGTGAACTATGGCTACACCTTC. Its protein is CASSQDAAGVNYGYTF.

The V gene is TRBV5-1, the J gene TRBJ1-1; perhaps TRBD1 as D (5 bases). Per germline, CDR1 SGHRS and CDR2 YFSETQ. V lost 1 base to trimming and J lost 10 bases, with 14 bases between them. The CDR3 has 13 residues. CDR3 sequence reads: CASSLLQERRAFF. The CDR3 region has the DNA TGCGCCAGCAGCTTGTTACAGGAGAGGAGAGCTTTCTTT.

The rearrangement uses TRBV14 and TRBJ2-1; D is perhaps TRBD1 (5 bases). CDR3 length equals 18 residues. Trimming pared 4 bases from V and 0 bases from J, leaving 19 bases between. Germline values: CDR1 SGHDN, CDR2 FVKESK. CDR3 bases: TGTGCCAGCAGCCGCAATCAGGGCAGCCTCTACTCCTACAATGAGCAGTTCTTC. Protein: CASSRNQGSLYSYNEQFF.

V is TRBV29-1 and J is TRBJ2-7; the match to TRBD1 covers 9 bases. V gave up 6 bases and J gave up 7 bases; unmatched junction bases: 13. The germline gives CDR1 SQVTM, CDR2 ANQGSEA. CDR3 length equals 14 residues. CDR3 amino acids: CSVTPTGTGLEQYF. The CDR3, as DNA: TGCAGCGTAACGCCTACCGGGACAGGGCTTGAGCAGTACTTC.

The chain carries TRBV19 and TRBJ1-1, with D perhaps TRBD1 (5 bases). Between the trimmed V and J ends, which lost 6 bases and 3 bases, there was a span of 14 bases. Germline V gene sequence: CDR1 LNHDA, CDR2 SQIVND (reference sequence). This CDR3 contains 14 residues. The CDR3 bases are TGTGCCAGTAGGAAATACCAGGGTTACACTGAAGCTTTCTTT. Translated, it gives CASRKYQGYTEAFF.

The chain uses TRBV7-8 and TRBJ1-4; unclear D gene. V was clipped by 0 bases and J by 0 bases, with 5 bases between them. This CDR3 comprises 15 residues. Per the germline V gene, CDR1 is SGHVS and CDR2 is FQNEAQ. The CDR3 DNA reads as TGTGCCAGCAGCTTAGCGGCAGCAACTAATGAAAAACTGTTTTTT. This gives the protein CASSLAAATNEKLFF.

CDR3 nucleotide sequence: TGCGCCAGCAGCCAAGAACCGGGTGGAAACACCATATATTTT. Encoded protein: CASSQEPGGNTIYF. This chain joins TRBV4-1 and TRBJ1-3; D not certain. The CDR3 runs 14 residues. Trimming removed 0 bases at V and 3 bases at J, with 6 bases between. The germline CDR1 and CDR2 sequences are MGHRA and YSYEKL.

In nucleotides, the CDR3 is TGCGCCAGCAGCTTGGAGGGACAGGGGGTAACCTACGAGCAGTACTTC. Protein sequence: CASSLEGQGVTYEQYF. The chain carries TRBV5-1 and TRBJ2-7, with 11 bases that match TRBD1. Germline lookup yields CDR1 SGHRS and CDR2 YFSETQ. This CDR3 region has 16 residues. The V gene end was trimmed by 0 bases and the J gene end by 2 bases; junction bases not matched to a gene: 4.

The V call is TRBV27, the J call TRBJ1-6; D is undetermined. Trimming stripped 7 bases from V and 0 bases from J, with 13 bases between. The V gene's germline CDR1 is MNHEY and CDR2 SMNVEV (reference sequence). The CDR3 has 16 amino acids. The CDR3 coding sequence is TGTGCCAGCACCGGGCGGGGAAGCTCCTATAATTCACCCCTCCACTTT. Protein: CASTGRGSSYNSPLHF.

DNA for the CDR3: TGTGCCATCCGGGACAGCGCTGAAGCTTTCTTT. Translation gives CAIRDSAEAFF. This chain joins TRBV7-9 and TRBJ1-1; TRBD1 matches 7 bases. Per germline, CDR1 SEHNR and CDR2 FQNEAQ (reference sequence). The CDR3 contains 11 residues. The V and J ends lost 10 bases and 6 bases, in that order; junction bases with no gene match: 5. Filled out from reference TRBV7-9 and TRBJ1-1, the complete variable domain reads DTGVSQNPRHKITKRGQNVTFRCDPISEHNRLYWYRQTLGQGPEFLTYFQNEAQLEKSRLLSDRFSAERPKGSFSTLEIQRTEQGDSAMYLCAIRDSAEAFFGQGTRLTVV.

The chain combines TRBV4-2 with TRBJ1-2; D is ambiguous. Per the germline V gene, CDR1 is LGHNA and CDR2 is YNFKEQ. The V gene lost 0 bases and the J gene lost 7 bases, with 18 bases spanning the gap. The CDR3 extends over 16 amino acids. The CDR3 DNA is TGTGCCAGCAGCCAAGAATCCAGTGGTAGGGAGCGTGGCTACACCTTC. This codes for CASSQESSGRERGYTF.

Here the CDR3 reads CASSYSSNYGYTF. CDR3 sequence (DNA): TGTGCCAGCAGCTATAGTTCTAACTATGGCTACACCTTC. The chain recombines TRBV9 with TRBJ1-2; no definite D call. With 4 bases removed from V and 0 bases from J, the gap between germline ends came to 7 bases. The CDR3 runs 13 residues. Germline-derived CDR1 and CDR2 are SGDLS and YYNGEE. The full variable domain, completed using reference TRBV9 and TRBJ1-2, is DSGVTQTPKHLITATGQRVTLRCSPRSGDLSVYWYQQSLDQGLQFLIQYYNGEERAKGNILERFSAQQFPDLHSELNLSSLELGDSALYFCASSYSSNYGYTFGSGTRLTVV.

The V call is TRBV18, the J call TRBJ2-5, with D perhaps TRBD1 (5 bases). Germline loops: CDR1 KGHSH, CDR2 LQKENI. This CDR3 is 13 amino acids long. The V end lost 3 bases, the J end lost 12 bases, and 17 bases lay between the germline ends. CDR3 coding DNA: TGTGCCAGCTCACCCTCAACCGACAGTTTTAAGTACTTC. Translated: CASSPSTDSFKYF.

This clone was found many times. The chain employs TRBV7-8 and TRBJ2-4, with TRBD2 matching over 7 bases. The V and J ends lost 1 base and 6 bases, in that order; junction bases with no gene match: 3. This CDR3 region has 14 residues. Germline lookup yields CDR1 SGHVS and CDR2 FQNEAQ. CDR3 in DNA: TGTGCCAGCAGCTTAGGCGGGGAGGGAAACATTCAGTACTTC. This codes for CASSLGGEGNIQYF.

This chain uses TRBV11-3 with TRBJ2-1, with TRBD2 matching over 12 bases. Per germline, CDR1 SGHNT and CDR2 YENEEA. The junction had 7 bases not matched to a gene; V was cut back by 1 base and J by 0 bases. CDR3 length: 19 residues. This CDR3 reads CASSLGVSSGGASYNEQFF. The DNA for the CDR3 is TGTGCCAGCAGCTTAGGTGTTTCTAGCGGGGGGGCCTCCTACAATGAGCAGTTCTTC.

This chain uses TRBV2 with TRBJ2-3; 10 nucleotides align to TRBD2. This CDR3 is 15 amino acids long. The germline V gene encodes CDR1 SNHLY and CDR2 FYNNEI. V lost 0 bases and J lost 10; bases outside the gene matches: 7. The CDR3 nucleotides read TGTGCCAGCAGTGAAGCACAAGGGACTAGCGTTTCGCAGTATTTT. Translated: CASSEAQGTSVSQYF. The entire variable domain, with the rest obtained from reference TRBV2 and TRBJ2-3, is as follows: EPEVTQTPSHQVTQMGQEVILRCVPISNHLYFYWYRQILGQKVEFLVSFYNNEISEKSEIFDDQFSVERPDGSNFTLKIRSTKLEDSAMYFCASSEAQGTSVSQYFGPGTRLTVL.

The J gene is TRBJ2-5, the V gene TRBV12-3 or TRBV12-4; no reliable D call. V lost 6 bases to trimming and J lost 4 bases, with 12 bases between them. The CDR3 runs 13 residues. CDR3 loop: CASRPDSSETQYF. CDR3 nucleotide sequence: TGTGCCAGCAGACCCGACTCGTCAGAGACCCAGTACTTC.

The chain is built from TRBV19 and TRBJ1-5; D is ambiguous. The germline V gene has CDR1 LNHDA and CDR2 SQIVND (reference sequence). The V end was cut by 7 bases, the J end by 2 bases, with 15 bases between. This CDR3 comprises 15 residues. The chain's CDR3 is CASIPSSRGNQPQHF. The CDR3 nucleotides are TGTGCCAGTATTCCCAGTTCGAGGGGCAATCAGCCCCAGCATTTT.

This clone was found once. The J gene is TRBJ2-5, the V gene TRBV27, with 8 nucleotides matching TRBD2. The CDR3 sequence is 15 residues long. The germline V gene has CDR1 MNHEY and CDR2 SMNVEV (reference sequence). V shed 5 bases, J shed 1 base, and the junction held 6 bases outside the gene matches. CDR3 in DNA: TGTGCCAGCAGTCCGGGGGGGGGACTCCAAGAGACCCAGTACTTC. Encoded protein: CASSPGGGLQETQYF.

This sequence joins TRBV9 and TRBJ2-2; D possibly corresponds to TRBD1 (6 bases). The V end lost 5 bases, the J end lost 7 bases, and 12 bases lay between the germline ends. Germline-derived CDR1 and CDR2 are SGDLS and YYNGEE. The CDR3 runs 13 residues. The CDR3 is CASRSQGSGELFF. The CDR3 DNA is TGTGCCAGCAGATCCCAGGGGAGCGGGGAGCTGTTTTTT.

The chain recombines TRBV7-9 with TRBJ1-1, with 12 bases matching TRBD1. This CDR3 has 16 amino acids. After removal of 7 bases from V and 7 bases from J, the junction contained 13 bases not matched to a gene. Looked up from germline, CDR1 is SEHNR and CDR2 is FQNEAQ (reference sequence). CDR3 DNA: TGTGCCAGCATCATACTACGGGACAGGGGGCTTGGTGAAGCTTTCTTT. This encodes CASIILRDRGLGEAFF.

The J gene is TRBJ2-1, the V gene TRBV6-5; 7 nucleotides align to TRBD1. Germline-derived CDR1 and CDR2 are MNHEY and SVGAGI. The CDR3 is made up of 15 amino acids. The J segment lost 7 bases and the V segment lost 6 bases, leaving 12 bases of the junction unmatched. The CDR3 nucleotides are TGTGCCAGCAGGGCTGGACAGGCTTTGGTGAATGAGCAGTTCTTC. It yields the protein CASRAGQALVNEQFF.

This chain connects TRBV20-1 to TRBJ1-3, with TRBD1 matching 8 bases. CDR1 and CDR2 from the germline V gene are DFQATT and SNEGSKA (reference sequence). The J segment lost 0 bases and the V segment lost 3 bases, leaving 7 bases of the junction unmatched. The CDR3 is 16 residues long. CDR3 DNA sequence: TGCAGTGCTAGTGGGACAGGCGGAAGCTCTGGAAACACCATATATTTT. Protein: CSASGTGGSSGNTIYF.

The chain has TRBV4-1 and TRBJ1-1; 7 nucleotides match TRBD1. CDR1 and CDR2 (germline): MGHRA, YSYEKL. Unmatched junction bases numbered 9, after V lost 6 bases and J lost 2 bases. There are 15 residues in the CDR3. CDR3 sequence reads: CASRSMGQLNTEAFF. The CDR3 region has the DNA TGCGCCAGCAGAAGTATGGGACAGCTAAACACTGAAGCTTTCTTT.

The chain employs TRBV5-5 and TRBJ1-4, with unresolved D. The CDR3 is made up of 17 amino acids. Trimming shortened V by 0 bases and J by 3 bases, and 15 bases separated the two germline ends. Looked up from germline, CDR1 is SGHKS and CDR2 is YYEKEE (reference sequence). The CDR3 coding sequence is TGTGCCAGCAGCTTGGCCCTATTCGAGGGTTCTAATGAAAAACTGTTTTTT. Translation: CASSLALFEGSNEKLFF.

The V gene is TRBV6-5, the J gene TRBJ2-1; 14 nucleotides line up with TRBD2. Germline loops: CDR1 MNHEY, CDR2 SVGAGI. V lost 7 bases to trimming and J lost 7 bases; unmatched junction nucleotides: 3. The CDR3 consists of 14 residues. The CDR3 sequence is CASNRLAGGNEQFF. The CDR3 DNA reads TGTGCCAGCAATAGACTAGCGGGAGGGAATGAGCAGTTCTTC.